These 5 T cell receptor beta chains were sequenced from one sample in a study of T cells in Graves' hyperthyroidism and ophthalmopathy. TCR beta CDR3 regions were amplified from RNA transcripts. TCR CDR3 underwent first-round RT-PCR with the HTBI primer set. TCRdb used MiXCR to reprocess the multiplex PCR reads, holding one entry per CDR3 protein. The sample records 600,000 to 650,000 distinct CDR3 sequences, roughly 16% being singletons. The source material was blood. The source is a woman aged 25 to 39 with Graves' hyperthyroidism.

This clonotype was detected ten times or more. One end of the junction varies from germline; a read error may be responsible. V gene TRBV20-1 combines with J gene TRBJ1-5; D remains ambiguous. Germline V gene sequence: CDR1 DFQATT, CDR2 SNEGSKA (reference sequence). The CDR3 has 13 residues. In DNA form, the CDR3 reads TGCAGTGCTAGAGGCTGGGGAGGTCAGCCCCAACATTTT. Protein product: CSARGWGGQPQHF.

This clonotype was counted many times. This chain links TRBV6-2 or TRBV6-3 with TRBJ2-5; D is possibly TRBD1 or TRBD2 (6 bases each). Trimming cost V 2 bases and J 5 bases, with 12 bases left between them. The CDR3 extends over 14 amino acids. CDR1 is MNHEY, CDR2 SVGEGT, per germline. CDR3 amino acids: CASSYNRRGETQYF. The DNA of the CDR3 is TGTGCCAGCAGTTACAACCGGAGGGGGGAGACCCAGTACTTC.

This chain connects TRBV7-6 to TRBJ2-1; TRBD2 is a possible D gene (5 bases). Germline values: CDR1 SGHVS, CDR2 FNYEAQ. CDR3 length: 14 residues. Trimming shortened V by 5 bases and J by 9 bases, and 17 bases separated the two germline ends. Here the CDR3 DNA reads TGTGCCAGCAGCCCTACTAGGAGGTCCGGTGAGCAGTTCTTC. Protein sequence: CASSPTRRSGEQFF. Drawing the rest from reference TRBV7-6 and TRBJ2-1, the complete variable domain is GAGVSQSPRYKVTKRGQDVALRCDPISGHVSLYWYRQALGQGPEFLTYFNYEAQQDKSGLPNDRFSAERPEGSISTLTIQRTEQRDSAMYRCASSPTRRSGEQFFGPGTRLTVL.

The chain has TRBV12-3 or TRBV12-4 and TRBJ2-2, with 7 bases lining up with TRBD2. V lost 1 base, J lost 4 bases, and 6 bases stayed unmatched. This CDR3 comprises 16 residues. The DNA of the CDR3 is TGTGCCAGCAGTTTAGGGCTAGCGGTCCGCACCGGGGAGCTGTTTTTT. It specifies CASSLGLAVRTGELFF.

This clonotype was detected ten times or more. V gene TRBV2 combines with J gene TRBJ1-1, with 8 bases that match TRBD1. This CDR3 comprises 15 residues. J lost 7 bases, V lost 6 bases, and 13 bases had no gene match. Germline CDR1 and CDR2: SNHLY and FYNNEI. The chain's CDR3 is CASRAGGQGRGEAFF. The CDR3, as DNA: TGTGCCAGCAGAGCTGGAGGACAGGGTAGGGGTGAAGCTTTCTTT.